A single sample gave rise to the 19 T cell receptor beta chains below, sequenced in a study of cytomegalovirus exposure and HLA in healthy donors. Method: immunoSEQ multiplex PCR; TCRdb's copy keeps in-frame clones and lacks some. Of 70,000 or so clones in the sample, 94% were seen once. The specimen was PBMCs. The source of these receptors is a woman under 30 in good health and CMV-seropositive.

The gene calls are TRBV4-1 and TRBJ1-4; possibly TRBD1 for D (5 bases). Per the germline V gene, CDR1 is MGHRA and CDR2 is YSYEKL. Trimming left V 3 bases short and J 3 bases short, with 11 bases between. The CDR3 length is 15 residues. CDR3 protein: CASSQSLGANEKLFF. The DNA for the CDR3 is TGCGCCAGCAGCCAGTCTCTAGGGGCTAATGAAAAACTGTTTTTT.

This chain uses TRBV28 with TRBJ1-2; 8 bases are a match to TRBD1. Per the germline V gene, CDR1 is MDHEN and CDR2 is SYDVKM. The length of the CDR3 is 15 residues. J gave up 4 bases and V 3 bases, and 7 bases lay outside the gene matches. The CDR3 sequence is CASSFRTGFGYGYTF. The CDR3 DNA sequence: TGTGCCAGCAGTTTCCGGACAGGGTTCGGCTATGGCTACACCTTC.

This clone came up once. The chain couples TRBV7-2 to TRBJ2-2, with TRBD2 as a possible D gene (7 bases). This CDR3 spans 12 amino acids. Germline CDR1 is SGHTA and CDR2 is FQGNSA. V was cut by 8 bases and J by 6 bases, with 10 bases left in between. CDR3: CASRGASGELFF. Here the CDR3 DNA reads TGTGCCAGCCGGGGGGCCTCCGGGGAGCTGTTTTTT.

The J gene is TRBJ1-3, the V gene TRBV5-6; D remains unclear. Trimming removed 2 bases at V and 0 bases at J, with 6 bases between. The CDR3 consists of 14 residues. Germline V CDR1 and CDR2: SGHDT, YYEEEE. CDR3 residues: CASSLVSSGNTIYF. Written as DNA, the CDR3 is TGTGCCAGCAGCTTAGTTAGCTCTGGAAACACCATATATTTT.

J is TRBJ1-6 and V is TRBV30; unclear D gene. The CDR3 sequence is 16 residues long. The ends were cut back, 0 bases at V and 0 bases at J, with 9 bases in the middle. Germline values: CDR1 GTSNPN, CDR2 SVGIG (reference sequence). The CDR3 here is CAWSVSGSSYNSPLHF. The CDR3 nucleotides are TGTGCCTGGAGTGTATCGGGGAGCTCCTATAATTCACCCCTCCACTTT.

Written as DNA, the CDR3 is TGCGCCAGCAGCGAAATAAGCGGGAGGGGGCCCTACGAGCAGTACTTC. Protein sequence: CASSEISGRGPYEQYF. This chain links TRBV5-1 with TRBJ2-7; TRBD2 matches at 10 bases. This CDR3 is 16 amino acids long. CDR1 and CDR2 from the germline V gene are SGHRS and YFSETQ. After removal of 4 bases from V and 2 bases from J, the junction contained 9 bases not matched to a gene.

The chain joins TRBV4-2 to TRBJ2-3; TRBD2 matches at 15 bases. Per the germline V gene, CDR1 is LGHNA and CDR2 is YNFKEQ. With 1 base clipped from V and 3 bases from J, the junction kept 5 bases outside the gene matches. CDR3 length equals 18 residues. The CDR3 loop reads CASSQGTSGGAGTDTQYF. Here the CDR3 DNA reads TGTGCCAGCAGCCAAGGGACTAGCGGGGGGGCGGGGACAGATACGCAGTATTTT.

The gene calls are TRBV6-1 and TRBJ2-1, with TRBD2 identical over 11 bases. The V and J ends lost 5 bases and 8 bases, in that order; junction bases with no gene match: 11. The CDR3 spans 16 residues. CDR1 MNHNS and CDR2 SASEGT come from the germline V gene. CDR3 in DNA: TGTGCCAGCAGTCAAGGACTAGCGGGCAAGGCTGATGAGCAGTTCTTC. It is translated as CASSQGLAGKADEQFF.

The V gene is TRBV5-1, the J gene TRBJ1-4, with 10 nucleotides matching TRBD1. With V trimmed by 2 bases and J by 7 bases, 2 bases remained unmatched. Germline values: CDR1 SGHRS, CDR2 YFSETQ. This CDR3 is 14 amino acids long. The CDR3 loop is CASSFGQGGEKLFF. CDR3 bases: TGCGCCAGCAGCTTCGGACAGGGGGGTGAAAAACTGTTTTTT.

The chain uses TRBV4-2 and TRBJ2-1, with D possibly TRBD2 on 6 matching bases. CDR1 and CDR2 (germline): LGHNA, YNFKEQ. This CDR3 region has 15 residues. V shed 0 bases and J shed 6 bases, with 12 bases lying between them. CDR3 DNA sequence: TGTGCCAGCAGCCAAGATATCGGGAGTGTCAATGAGCAGTTCTTC. Translation gives CASSQDIGSVNEQFF.

This clone is a singleton in its sample. The rearrangement uses TRBV2 and TRBJ2-7; D is possibly TRBD2 (6 bases). The V gene lost 6 bases and the J gene lost 9 bases, with 21 bases spanning the gap. This CDR3 contains 14 residues. CDR1 is SNHLY and CDR2 is FYNNEI in the germline V gene. This CDR3 reads CASRLRDSSLVQYF. CDR3 sequence (DNA): TGTGCCAGCAGACTCCGGGACTCCTCCTTAGTGCAGTACTTC. Combining the CDR3 with reference TRBV2 and TRBJ2-7 gives the whole variable domain EPEVTQTPSHQVTQMGQEVILRCVPISNHLYFYWYRQILGQKVEFLVSFYNNEISEKSEIFDDQFSVERPDGSNFTLKIRSTKLEDSAMYFCASRLRDSSLVQYFGPGTRLTVT.

The chain links TRBV25-1 to TRBJ2-5; 14 bases agree with TRBD2. The CDR3 has 16 residues. V lost 7 bases to trimming and J lost 6 bases; unmatched junction nucleotides: 10. Per germline, CDR1 MGHDK and CDR2 SYGVNS. The DNA for the CDR3 is TGTGCCAGCACCCCGGCCGGGACTAGCGGGAGAAAGACCCAGTACTTC. It specifies CASTPAGTSGRKTQYF.

The CDR3 region is CASSLSGTGRSPLHF. Here the CDR3 DNA reads TGTGCCAGCAGCTTATCCGGGACAGGGAGGTCACCCCTCCACTTT. The chain employs TRBV7-2 and TRBJ1-6; 9 nucleotides line up with TRBD1. The germline V gene has CDR1 SGHTA and CDR2 FQGNSA. The trim removed 2 bases at V and 10 bases at J, leaving 6 bases unmatched. The CDR3 totals 15 residues. The full variable domain, its missing parts supplied by reference TRBV7-2 and TRBJ1-6, is GAGVSQSPSNKVTEKGKDVELRCDPISGHTALYWYRQSLGQGLEFLIYFQGNSAPDKSGLPSDRFSAERTGGSVSTLTIQRTQQEDSAVYLCASSLSGTGRSPLHFGNGTRLTVT.

This chain joins TRBV9 and TRBJ1-2; 8 nucleotides agree with TRBD1. CDR3 length: 14 amino acids. The trim removed 5 bases at V and 6 bases at J, leaving 9 bases unmatched. Looked up from germline, CDR1 is SGDLS and CDR2 is YYNGEE. CDR3 sequence: CASSDDTGGDGYTF. In DNA, the CDR3 is TGTGCCAGCAGTGACGATACAGGGGGGGATGGCTACACCTTC.

J is TRBJ2-2 and V is TRBV11-2; 8 positions match TRBD2. The CDR3 extends over 17 amino acids. V lost 1 base, J lost 5 bases, and 9 bases stayed unmatched. In germline, CDR1 is SGHAT, CDR2 FQNNGV. CDR3 protein: CASSLVPGTRGTGELFF. The CDR3 nucleotides read TGTGCCAGCAGCTTAGTTCCCGGGACTAGAGGGACCGGGGAGCTGTTTTTT.

This chain connects TRBV27 to TRBJ2-1, with 12 bases that match TRBD2. Germline assignment: CDR1 MNHEY and CDR2 SMNVEV (reference sequence). J gave up 7 bases and V 6 bases, and 7 bases lay outside the gene matches. The CDR3 has 15 amino acids. The CDR3 nucleotides are TGTGCCAGCAGCCTAGCGGGAGGGCTGGGGAATGAGCAGTTCTTC. Amino acids: CASSLAGGLGNEQFF.

This chain links TRBV4-3 with TRBJ2-7; TRBD1 aligns across 8 bases. The CDR3 consists of 15 residues. CDR1 and CDR2 from the germline V gene are LGHNA and YSLEER. Germline trimming cut 4 bases from V and 1 base from J; bases unmatched to any gene: 6. The CDR3 spells CASSPGQGPSYEQYF. DNA of the CDR3: TGCGCCAGCAGCCCCGGACAGGGACCTTCCTACGAGCAGTACTTC.

The chain links TRBV6-5 to TRBJ2-1, with D possibly TRBD2 on 5 matching bases. The germline V and J ends were trimmed by 6 bases and 6 bases, with 12 bases remaining between them. The CDR3 sequence is 13 residues long. CDR1 and CDR2 from the germline V gene are MNHEY and SVGAGI. In nucleotides, the CDR3 is TGTGCCAGCAGCCTCCTAGCCTTCAATGAGCAGTTCTTC. As protein: CASSLLAFNEQFF.

The CDR3, as DNA: TGTGCCAGCAGTTCCCCGATGGGCCTGGGAGGCACAGATACGCAGTATTTT. Amino acids: CASSSPMGLGGTDTQYF. The chain couples TRBV27 to TRBJ2-3; TRBD2 might be the D (5 bases). The CDR3 runs 17 residues. The germline CDR1 and CDR2 sequences are MNHEY and SMNVEV (reference sequence). V lost 4 bases and J lost 1, with 18 bases in between.